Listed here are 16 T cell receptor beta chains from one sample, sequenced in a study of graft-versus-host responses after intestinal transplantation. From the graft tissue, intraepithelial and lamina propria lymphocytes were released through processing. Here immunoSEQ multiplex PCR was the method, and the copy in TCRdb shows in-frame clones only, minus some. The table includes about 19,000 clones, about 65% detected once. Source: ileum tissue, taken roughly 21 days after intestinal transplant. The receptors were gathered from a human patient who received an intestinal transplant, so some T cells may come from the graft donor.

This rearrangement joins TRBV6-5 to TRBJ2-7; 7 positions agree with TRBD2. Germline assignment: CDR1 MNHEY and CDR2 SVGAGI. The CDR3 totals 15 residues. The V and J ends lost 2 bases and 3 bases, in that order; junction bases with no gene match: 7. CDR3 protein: CASSYEPSGLYEQYF. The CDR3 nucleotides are TGTGCCAGCAGTTACGAACCTAGCGGACTCTACGAGCAGTACTTC.

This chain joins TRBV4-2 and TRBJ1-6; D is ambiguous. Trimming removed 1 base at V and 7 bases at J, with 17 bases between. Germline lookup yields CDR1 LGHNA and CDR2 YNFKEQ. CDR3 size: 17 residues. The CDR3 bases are TGTGCCAGCAGCCAAGTAATGGTGGGAACGGGGAATTCACCCCTCCACTTT. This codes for CASSQVMVGTGNSPLHF.

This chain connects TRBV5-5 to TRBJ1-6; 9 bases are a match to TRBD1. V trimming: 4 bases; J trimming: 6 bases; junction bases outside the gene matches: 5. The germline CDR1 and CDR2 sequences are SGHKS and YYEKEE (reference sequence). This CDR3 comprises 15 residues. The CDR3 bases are TGTGCCAGCAGCGACGGACAGGGGCGTAATTCACCCCTCCACTTT. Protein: CASSDGQGRNSPLHF.

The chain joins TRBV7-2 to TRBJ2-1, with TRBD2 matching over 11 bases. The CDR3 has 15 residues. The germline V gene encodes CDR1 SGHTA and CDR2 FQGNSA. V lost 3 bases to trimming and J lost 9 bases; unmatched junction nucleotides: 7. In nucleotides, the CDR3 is TGTGCCAGCAGCTTTAGCGGGGGGGCCATGGTTGAGCAGTTCTTC. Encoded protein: CASSFSGGAMVEQFF.

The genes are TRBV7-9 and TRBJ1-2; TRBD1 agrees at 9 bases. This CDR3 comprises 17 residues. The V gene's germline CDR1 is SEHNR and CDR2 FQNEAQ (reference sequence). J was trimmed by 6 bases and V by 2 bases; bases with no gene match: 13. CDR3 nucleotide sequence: TGTGCCAGCAGCTTAATGTATGTTGGGACAGGGTCTGATGGCTACACCTTC. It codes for CASSLMYVGTGSDGYTF.

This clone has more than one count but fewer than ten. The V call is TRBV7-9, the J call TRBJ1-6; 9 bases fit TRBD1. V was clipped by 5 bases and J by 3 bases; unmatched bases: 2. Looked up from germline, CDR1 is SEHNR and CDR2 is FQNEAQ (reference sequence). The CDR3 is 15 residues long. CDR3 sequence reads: CASSLDRGYNSPLHF. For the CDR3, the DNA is TGTGCCAGCAGCCTGGACAGGGGCTATAATTCACCCCTCCACTTT.

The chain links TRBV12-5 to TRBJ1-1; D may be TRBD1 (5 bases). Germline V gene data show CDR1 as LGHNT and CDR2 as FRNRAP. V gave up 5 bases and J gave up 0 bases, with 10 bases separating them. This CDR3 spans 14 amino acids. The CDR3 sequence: CASGLRVLNTEAFF. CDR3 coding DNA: TGTGCTAGTGGTCTCAGGGTCCTGAACACTGAAGCTTTCTTT.

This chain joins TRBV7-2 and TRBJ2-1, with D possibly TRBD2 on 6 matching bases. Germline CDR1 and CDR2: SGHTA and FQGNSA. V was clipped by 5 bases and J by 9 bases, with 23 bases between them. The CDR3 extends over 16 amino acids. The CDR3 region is CASSPLWDSGIREQFF. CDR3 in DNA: TGTGCCAGCAGCCCTCTCTGGGACTCCGGTATTCGTGAGCAGTTCTTC. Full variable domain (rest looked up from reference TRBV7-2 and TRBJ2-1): GAGVSQSPSNKVTEKGKDVELRCDPISGHTALYWYRQSLGQGLEFLIYFQGNSAPDKSGLPSDRFSAERTGGSVSTLTIQRTQQEDSAVYLCASSPLWDSGIREQFFGPGTRLTVL.

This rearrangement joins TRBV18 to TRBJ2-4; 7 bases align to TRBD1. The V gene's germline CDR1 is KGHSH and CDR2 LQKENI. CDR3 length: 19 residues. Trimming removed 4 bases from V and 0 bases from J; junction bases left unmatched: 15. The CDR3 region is CASSQLRQGVVLAKNIQYF. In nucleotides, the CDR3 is TGTGCCAGCTCACAGCTTCGACAGGGAGTAGTTCTAGCCAAAAACATTCAGTACTTC. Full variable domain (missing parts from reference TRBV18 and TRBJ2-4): NAGVMQNPRHLVRRRGQEARLRCSPMKGHSHVYWYRQLPEEGLKFMVYLQKENIIDESGMPKERFSAEFPKEGPSILRIQQVVRGDSAAYFCASSQLRQGVVLAKNIQYFGAGTRLSVL.

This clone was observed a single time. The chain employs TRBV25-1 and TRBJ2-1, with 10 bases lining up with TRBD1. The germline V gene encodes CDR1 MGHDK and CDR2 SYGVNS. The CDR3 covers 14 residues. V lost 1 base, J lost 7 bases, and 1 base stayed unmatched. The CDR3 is CASSEWTGGNEQFF. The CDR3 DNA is TGTGCCAGCAGTGAATGGACAGGGGGAAATGAGCAGTTCTTC. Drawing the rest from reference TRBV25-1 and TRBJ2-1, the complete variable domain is EADIYQTPRYLVIGTGKKITLECSQTMGHDKMYWYQQDPGMELHLIHYSYGVNSTEKGDLSSESTVSRIRTEHFPLTLESARPSHTSQYLCASSEWTGGNEQFFGPGTRLTVL.

CDR3 protein: CASRWWPKELDGYTF. The CDR3 DNA sequence: TGTGCCAGCAGGTGGTGGCCGAAGGAGTTGGATGGCTACACCTTC. The V gene is TRBV7-8, the J gene TRBJ1-2; no definite D call. This CDR3 has 15 amino acids. Trimming removed 6 bases from V and 6 bases from J, with 20 bases in between. Germline CDR1 SGHVS, CDR2 FQNEAQ.

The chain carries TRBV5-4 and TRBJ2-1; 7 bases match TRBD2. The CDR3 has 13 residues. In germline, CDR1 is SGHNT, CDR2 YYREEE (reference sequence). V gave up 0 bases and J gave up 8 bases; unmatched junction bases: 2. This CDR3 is CASSLGGSDEQFF. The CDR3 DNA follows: TGTGCCAGCAGCTTGGGCGGGAGCGATGAGCAGTTCTTC.

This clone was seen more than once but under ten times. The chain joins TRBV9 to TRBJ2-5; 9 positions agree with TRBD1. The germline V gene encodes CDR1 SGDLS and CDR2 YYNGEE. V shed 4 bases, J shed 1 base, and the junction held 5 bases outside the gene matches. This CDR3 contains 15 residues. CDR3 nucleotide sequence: TGTGCCAGCAGCACAACAGGGGGCCTCCAAGAGACCCAGTACTTC. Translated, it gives CASSTTGGLQETQYF.

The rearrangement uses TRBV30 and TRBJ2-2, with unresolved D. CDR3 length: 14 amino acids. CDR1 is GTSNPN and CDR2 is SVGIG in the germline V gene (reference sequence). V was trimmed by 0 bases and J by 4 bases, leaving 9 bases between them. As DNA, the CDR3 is TGTGCCTGGAGTGTCCCGTTTTTCACCGGGGAGCTGTTTTTT. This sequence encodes CAWSVPFFTGELFF.

The CDR3 nucleotides are TGTGCCAGCAGCTTCCGGTGGAACACTGAAGCTTTCTTT. Translation: CASSFRWNTEAFF. The J gene is TRBJ1-1, the V gene TRBV7-9, with unresolved D. V was trimmed by 3 bases and J by 1 base, leaving 6 bases between them. CDR3 length: 13 residues. Germline-derived CDR1 and CDR2 are SEHNR and FQNEAQ (reference sequence).

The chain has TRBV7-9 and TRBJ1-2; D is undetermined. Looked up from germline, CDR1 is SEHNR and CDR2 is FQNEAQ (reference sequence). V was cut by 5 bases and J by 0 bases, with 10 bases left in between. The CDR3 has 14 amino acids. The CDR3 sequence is CASSPPRANYGYTF. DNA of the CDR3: TGTGCCAGCAGCCCCCCCCGGGCTAACTATGGCTACACCTTC.